These T cell receptor beta chains were read from a single sample in a study of cytomegalovirus exposure and HLA in healthy donors. The data were produced by immunoSEQ multiplex PCR, yet TCRdb's version contains in-frame clones alone and is incomplete. The sample has some 150,000 clones; about 88% are singletons. The sample taken for sequencing was PBMCs. Receptors originate from a woman aged 18-29 years in good health and CMV-seronegative. Both conserved end residues are part of each CDR3. A D gene is named only where the DNA matches it firmly. Rows may omit the clone size; those that give it use once, few, many or a size class.

size: .
V: TRBV28
J: TRBJ2-1
D: .
CDR3: CASSFEREQFF
DNA: TGTGCCAGCAGTTTTGAGCGGGAGCAGTTCTTC

size: .
V: TRBV5-5
J: TRBJ2-7
D: .
CDR3: CASSPAAGAVGEQYF
DNA: TGTGCCAGCAGCCCCGCCGCAGGGGCTGTGGGGGAGCAGTACTTC

size: .
V: TRBV7-2
J: TRBJ2-7
D: .
CDR3: CASSFGLATKPPYEQYF
DNA: TGTGCCAGCAGCTTTGGGCTAGCGACAAAGCCTCCCTACGAGCAGTACTTC

size: once
V: TRBV6-1
J: TRBJ2-2
D: .
CDR3: CASSEHTGELFF
DNA: TGTGCCAGCAGTGAACATACCGGGGAGCTGTTTTTT

size: once
V: TRBV4-2
J: TRBJ2-3
D: TRBD1
CDR3: CASSPRQGPDTQYF
DNA: TGTGCCAGCAGCCCCCGACAGGGACCAGATACGCAGTATTTT

size: .
V: TRBV28
J: TRBJ1-5
D: .
CDR3: CASMRPGNQPQHF
DNA: TGTGCCAGCATGAGGCCAGGCAATCAGCCCCAGCATTTT

size: .
V: TRBV21-1
J: TRBJ2-5
D: .
CDR3: CASNHRGRTQYF
DNA: TGTGCCAGCAACCATCGGGGGAGGACCCAGTACTTC

size: .
V: TRBV5-1
J: TRBJ2-3
D: TRBD2
CDR3: CASSSQGGSDTQYF
DNA: TGCGCCAGCAGCTCGCAGGGAGGGTCAGATACGCAGTATTTT

size: once
V: TRBV11-2
J: TRBJ2-3
D: TRBD1
CDR3: CASSRRGPLMGRDTQYF
DNA: TGTGCCAGCAGCCGAAGGGGGCCCTTGATGGGCCGAGATACGCAGTATTTT

size: once
V: TRBV7-2
J: TRBJ1-5
D: .
CDR3: CASSFQGISNQPQHF
DNA: TGTGCCAGCAGTTTCCAGGGCATTAGCAATCAGCCCCAGCATTTT

size: .
V: TRBV7-2
J: TRBJ1-1
D: .
CDR3: CASSPMGVRNTEAFF
DNA: TGTGCCAGCAGCCCGATGGGAGTTCGGAACACTGAAGCTTTCTTT

size: .
V: TRBV4-2
J: TRBJ2-1
D: TRBD2
CDR3: CASSQRGGDNEQFF
DNA: TGTGCCAGCAGCCAACGGGGGGGGGACAATGAGCAGTTCTTC

size: .
V: TRBV28
J: TRBJ2-5
D: TRBD2
CDR3: CASTLRGAGETQYF
DNA: TGTGCCAGCACCCTGCGGGGGGCTGGAGAGACCCAGTACTTC

size: medium-sized
V: TRBV4-2
J: TRBJ2-7
D: TRBD2
CDR3: CASSPGLAGGVDEQYF
DNA: TGTGCCAGCAGCCCCGGACTAGCGGGGGGGGTCGACGAGCAGTACTTC

size: .
V: TRBV28
J: TRBJ2-7
D: .
CDR3: CASSGDSYEQYF
DNA: TGTGCCAGCAGTGGGGACTCATACGAGCAGTACTTC

size: once
V: TRBV9
J: TRBJ2-3
D: .
CDR3: CASSVESGVRTDTQYF
DNA: TGTGCCAGCAGCGTAGAGTCCGGGGTACGAACAGATACGCAGTATTTT

size: .
V: TRBV29-1
J: TRBJ2-7
D: .
CDR3: CSVAEGGAWASEQYF
DNA: TGCAGCGTTGCTGAGGGGGGGGCGTGGGCATCCGAGCAGTACTTC

size: few
V: TRBV18
J: TRBJ2-1
D: .
CDR3: CASSPGAYNEQFF
DNA: TGTGCCAGCTCCCCCGGAGCCTACAATGAGCAGTTCTTC

size: .
V: TRBV27
J: TRBJ2-1
D: TRBD2
CDR3: CASRPAEVAGSNEQFF
DNA: TGTGCCAGCAGACCCGCCGAGGTAGCGGGGTCCAATGAGCAGTTCTTC

size: .
V: TRBV19
J: TRBJ2-3
D: .
CDR3: CASSIRLAATDTQYF
DNA: TGTGCCAGTAGTATCCGTCTAGCAGCAACAGATACGCAGTATTTT

size: .
V: TRBV28
J: TRBJ1-1
D: .
CDR3: CAGQDGWRTEAFF
DNA: TGTGCCGGTCAGGACGGCTGGAGGACTGAAGCTTTCTTT

size: .
V: TRBV23-1
J: TRBJ1-1
D: .
CDR3: CASTQDRGSEAFF
DNA: TGCGCCAGCACCCAGGATAGAGGGAGTGAAGCTTTCTTT

size: .
V: TRBV19
J: TRBJ1-5
D: TRBD1
CDR3: CASSLTGDGRQPQHF
DNA: TGTGCCAGTAGCCTGACAGGGGATGGGCGCCAGCCCCAGCATTTT

size: once
V: TRBV15
J: TRBJ2-2
D: .
CDR3: CATVLTRTGELFF
DNA: TGTGCCACCGTGTTAACTCGAACCGGGGAGCTGTTTTTT

size: .
V: TRBV4-1
J: TRBJ1-6
D: .
CDR3: CASSQVSGALGHSPLHF
DNA: TGCGCCAGCAGCCAAGTTTCTGGGGCGCTCGGTCACTCACCCCTCCACTTT

size: once
V: TRBV19
J: TRBJ1-6
D: TRBD1
CDR3: CASSLDREANSPLHF
DNA: TGTGCCAGTAGTTTGGACAGGGAAGCTAATTCACCCCTCCACTTT

size: .
V: TRBV19
J: TRBJ2-7
D: TRBD1
CDR3: CASSPTIWTGDHEQYF
DNA: TGTGCCAGTAGCCCAACCATTTGGACAGGGGACCACGAGCAGTACTTC

size: .
V: TRBV28
J: TRBJ2-1
D: TRBD1
CDR3: CASRTHSGTGGGGEQFF
DNA: TGTGCCAGCAGGACGCACAGCGGGACAGGGGGCGGCGGTGAGCAGTTCTTC

size: .
V: TRBV18
J: TRBJ1-2
D: TRBD1
CDR3: CASSPTPGQGWGYTF
DNA: TGTGCCAGCTCTCCTACCCCGGGACAGGGATGGGGCTACACCTTC

size: .
V: TRBV5-4
J: TRBJ1-2
D: TRBD1
CDR3: CASSLDRDRGYTF
DNA: TGTGCCAGCAGCCTGGACAGGGACCGGGGCTACACCTTC

size: .
V: TRBV27
J: TRBJ1-5
D: .
CDR3: CASSSLDSLSNQPQHF
DNA: TGTGCCAGCAGTTCCTTGGACAGCCTTAGCAATCAGCCCCAGCATTTT

size: once
V: TRBV21-1
J: TRBJ1-4
D: .
CDR3: CASSKGPCGGAGEKLFF
DNA: TGTGCCAGCAGCAAAGGGCCCTGTGGTGGCGCAGGTGAAAAACTGTTTTTT

size: .
V: TRBV7-2
J: TRBJ2-5
D: .
CDR3: CASSLAEAAVETQYF
DNA: TGTGCCAGCAGCTTAGCAGAGGCGGCAGTAGAGACCCAGTACTTC

size: .
V: TRBV19
J: TRBJ2-3
D: TRBD2
CDR3: CASSLAGDETQYF
DNA: TGTGCCAGTAGTCTAGCGGGAGACGAAACGCAGTATTTT

size: .
V: TRBV28
J: TRBJ2-3
D: TRBD2
CDR3: CASIEGAAGGTDTQYF
DNA: TGTGCCAGCATTGAGGGGGCAGCGGGAGGAACAGATACGCAGTATTTT

size: .
V: TRBV19
J: TRBJ2-3
D: TRBD2
CDR3: CASSISSGGSTDTQYF
DNA: TGTGCCAGTAGTATATCCAGCGGGGGAAGCACAGATACGCAGTATTTT

size: .
V: TRBV28
J: TRBJ2-7
D: .
CDR3: CASSPLSGEGEQYF
DNA: TGTGCCAGCAGCCCCCTCTCAGGGGAGGGCGAGCAGTACTTC

size: .
V: TRBV5-6
J: TRBJ1-2
D: TRBD1
CDR3: CASSLAGQGSNGYTF
DNA: TGTGCCAGCAGCCTGGCGGGACAGGGCTCGAATGGCTACACCTTC

size: .
V: TRBV19
J: TRBJ2-5
D: TRBD2
CDR3: CATRLAGNQETQYF
DNA: TGTGCCACCCGACTAGCGGGAAATCAAGAGACCCAGTACTTC

size: .
V: TRBV5-8
J: TRBJ1-2
D: .
CDR3: CAIPTEIYGYTF
DNA: TGTGCCATACCGACAGAGATCTATGGCTACACCTTC

size: .
V: TRBV30
J: TRBJ1-3
D: .
CDR3: CAWITGGNTIYF
DNA: TGTGCCTGGATAACGGGGGGAAACACCATATATTTT

size: few
V: TRBV6-1
J: TRBJ1-4
D: .
CDR3: CASSGQSQKLFF
DNA: TGTGCCAGCAGCGGACAGAGCCAAAAACTGTTTTTT

size: .
V: TRBV29-1
J: TRBJ2-7
D: .
CDR3: CSIADGPYEQYF
DNA: TGCAGCATAGCTGACGGTCCCTACGAGCAGTACTTC

size: .
V: TRBV9
J: TRBJ2-3
D: TRBD2
CDR3: CASSAVPGLAGRTDTQYF
DNA: TGTGCCAGCAGCGCAGTCCCGGGACTAGCGGGCCGCACAGATACGCAGTATTTT

size: .
V: TRBV11-3
J: TRBJ2-1
D: TRBD1
CDR3: CASSKGQGPYNEQFF
DNA: TGTGCCAGCAGCAAGGGACAGGGGCCGTACAATGAGCAGTTCTTC

size: .
V: TRBV28
J: TRBJ1-2
D: .
CDR3: CASSFPGLSYGYTF
DNA: TGTGCCAGCAGCTTCCCAGGGTTATCTTATGGCTACACCTTC

size: .
V: TRBV5-4
J: TRBJ2-1
D: .
CDR3: CASSSQKRSGDEQFF
DNA: TGTGCCAGCAGCTCCCAAAAGAGATCCGGGGATGAGCAGTTCTTC

size: .
V: TRBV5-1
J: TRBJ2-7
D: TRBD2
CDR3: CASLGGGEQYF
DNA: TGCGCCAGCCTGGGGGGGGGCGAGCAGTACTTC

size: .
V: TRBV7-9
J: TRBJ2-5
D: TRBD2
CDR3: CASSFGGARGKTQYF
DNA: TGTGCCAGCAGCTTCGGGGGGGCCCGCGGAAAGACCCAGTACTTC

size: once
V: TRBV6-6
J: TRBJ2-1
D: TRBD2
CDR3: CASSPSGGTYNEQFF
DNA: TGTGCCAGCAGCCCAAGCGGGGGGACGTACAATGAGCAGTTCTTC

size: .
V: TRBV18
J: TRBJ1-1
D: TRBD1
CDR3: CASSEGTGNTEAFF
DNA: TGTGCCAGCTCAGAAGGGACAGGGAACACTGAAGCTTTCTTT

size: few
V: TRBV19
J: TRBJ1-5
D: .
CDR3: CASSMRFRGTDQPQHF
DNA: TGTGCCAGTAGTATGCGGTTCAGGGGCACGGATCAGCCCCAGCATTTT

size: .
V: TRBV7-6
J: TRBJ2-1
D: TRBD2
CDR3: CASSLAAPGLAGRSSYNEQFF
DNA: TGTGCCAGCAGCTTGGCCGCCCCGGGACTAGCGGGAAGAAGCTCCTACAATGAGCAGTTCTTC